This TCR beta chain comes out of a study of beta chain features in type 1 diabetes. In germline, CDR1 is SGHTA, CDR2 FQGNSA. The CDR3 has 14 residues. The V gene end was trimmed by 0 bases and the J gene end by 3 bases; junction bases not matched to a gene: 0. Findings of the study overall: Shortening that was moderate but significant affected the TCRB CDR3s of Type 1 diabetes patients in all four CD4+ subsets. Equally in patients and controls, PCR might preferentially amplify shorter templates.

This clone was observed a handful of times. Its antigen is not identified. Other DNA sequences in this specimen translate into the identical CDR3. Sequenced material consisted of expressed TCRB transcripts (all of the isolated RNA was reverse transcribed). Assay: immunoSEQ multiplex PCR; the TCRdb copy retains only in-frame clones and omits some. The sample holds around 150,000 clones, 10% to 13% seen once. The V gene is TRBV7-2, the J gene TRBJ2-3; 7 nucleotides align to TRBD2. Specimen: central memory CD4+ T cells from blood. This sequence originates from a man aged 30-40 years with type 1 diabetes. The CDR3 reads CASSLAGGTDTQYF. The CDR3 DNA reads TGTGCCAGCAGCTTAGCGGGAGGGACAGATACGCAGTATTTT.